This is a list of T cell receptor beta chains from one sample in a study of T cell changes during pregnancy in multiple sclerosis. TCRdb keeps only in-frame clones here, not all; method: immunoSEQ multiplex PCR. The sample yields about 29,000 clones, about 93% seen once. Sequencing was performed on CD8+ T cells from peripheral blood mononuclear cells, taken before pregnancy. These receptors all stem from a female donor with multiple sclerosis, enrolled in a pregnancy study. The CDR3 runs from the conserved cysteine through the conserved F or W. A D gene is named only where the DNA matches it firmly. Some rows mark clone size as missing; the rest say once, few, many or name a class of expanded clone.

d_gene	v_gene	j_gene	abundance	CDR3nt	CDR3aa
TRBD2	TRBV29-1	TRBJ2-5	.	TGCAGCGTTGAAGATCGGGAGGCGGAGACCCAGTACTTC	CSVEDREAETQYF
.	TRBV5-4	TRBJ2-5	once	TGTGCCAGCAGCTTCCGGGATGCCCGAGAGACCCAGTACTTC	CASSFRDARETQYF
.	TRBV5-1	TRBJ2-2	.	TGCGCCAGCAGCTTGAGTACGGTAGTCACCGGGGAGCTGTTTTTT	CASSLSTVVTGELFF
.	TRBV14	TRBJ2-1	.	TGTGCCAGCAGCCCCTCCCGACAAAATGAGCAGTTCTTC	CASSPSRQNEQFF
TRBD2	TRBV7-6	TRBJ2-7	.	TGTGCCAGCAGCTTCTCGCCGGGACTAGCGGGAAGCTACTCCTACGAGCAGTACTTC	CASSFSPGLAGSYSYEQYF
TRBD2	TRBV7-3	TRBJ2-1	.	TGTGCCAGCAGCTTAATGGGTTGGCGGGAGTCCGAGTTTGAGCAGTTCTTC	CASSLMGWRESEFEQFF
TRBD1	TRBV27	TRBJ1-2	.	TGTGCCAGCAGCCAGGGACAGAACTATGGCTACACCTTC	CASSQGQNYGYTF
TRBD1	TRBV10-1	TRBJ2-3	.	TGCGCCAGCAGTCAACATGGGACAGTGGACACAGATACGCAGTATTTT	CASSQHGTVDTDTQYF
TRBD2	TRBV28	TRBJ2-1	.	TGTGCCAGCAGTCTTATCAAGACTAGCGGGAGAACCTACAATGAGCAGTTCTTC	CASSLIKTSGRTYNEQFF
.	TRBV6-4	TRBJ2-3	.	TGTGCCAGCAGTGAGCGTTTCACAGATACGCAGTATTTT	CASSERFTDTQYF
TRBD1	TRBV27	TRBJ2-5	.	TGTGCCAGCAGTTTATCGGGACAGGGGGCTTCGCAGACCCAGTACTTC	CASSLSGQGASQTQYF
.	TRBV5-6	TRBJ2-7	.	TGTGCCAGCAGCGGATCCGGGACTCCTTACGAGCAGTACTTC	CASSGSGTPYEQYF
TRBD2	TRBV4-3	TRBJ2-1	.	TGCGCCAGCAGCCAAGGGGGAGGGGTTTACAATGAGCAGTTCTTC	CASSQGGGVYNEQFF
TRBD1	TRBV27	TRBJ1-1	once	TGTGCCAGCAGTACGGGACAGCTAGATTTAAACACTGAAGCTTTCTTT	CASSTGQLDLNTEAFF
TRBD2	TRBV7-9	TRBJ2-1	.	TGTGCCGGAAGACTAGCGGGGTACAATGAGCAGTTCTTC	CAGRLAGYNEQFF
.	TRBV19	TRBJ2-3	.	TGTGCCAGTAGTATCTTTGGTGGCTCCCCCACAGATACGCAGTATTTT	CASSIFGGSPTDTQYF
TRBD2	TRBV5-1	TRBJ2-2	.	TGCGCCAGCAGCCCGACTAGCGGGAGGGCCCGTGGCGGGGAGCTGTTTTTT	CASSPTSGRARGGELFF
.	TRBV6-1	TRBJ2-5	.	TGTGCCAGCGGGCCATTGCGGGATGGCGGGGAGACCCAGTACTTC	CASGPLRDGGETQYF
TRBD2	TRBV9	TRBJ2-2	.	TGTGCCAGCAGCTCAACTAGCGGGGGCTACACCGGGGAGCTGTTTTTT	CASSSTSGGYTGELFF
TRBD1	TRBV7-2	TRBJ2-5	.	TGTGCCAGCAGCTTAGGGGGACAGACTATCGAGACCCAGTACTTC	CASSLGGQTIETQYF
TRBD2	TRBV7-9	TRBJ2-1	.	TGTGCCAGCGAACCGCCAACTAGCGGGCCTTACAATGAGCAGTTCTTC	CASEPPTSGPYNEQFF
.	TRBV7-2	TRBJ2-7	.	TGTGCCAGCACCGAGGGGGGACTACCCTACGAGCAGTACTTC	CASTEGGLPYEQYF
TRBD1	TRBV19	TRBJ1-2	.	TGTGCCAGTAGTATAAGGTACGGGACAGCCTATGGCTACACCTTC	CASSIRYGTAYGYTF
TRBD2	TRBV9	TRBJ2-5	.	TGTGCCAGCAGCCCTCTAGCGGGAGGTCTCCAAGAGACCCAGTACTTC	CASSPLAGGLQETQYF
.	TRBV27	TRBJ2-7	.	TGTGCCAGCAGTTTGAAACTAGATGGCTACGAGCAGTACTTC	CASSLKLDGYEQYF
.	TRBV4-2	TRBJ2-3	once	TGTGCCAGCAGCCGGAGGCAGGGGACCTCTAGCACAGATACGCAGTATTTT	CASSRRQGTSSTDTQYF